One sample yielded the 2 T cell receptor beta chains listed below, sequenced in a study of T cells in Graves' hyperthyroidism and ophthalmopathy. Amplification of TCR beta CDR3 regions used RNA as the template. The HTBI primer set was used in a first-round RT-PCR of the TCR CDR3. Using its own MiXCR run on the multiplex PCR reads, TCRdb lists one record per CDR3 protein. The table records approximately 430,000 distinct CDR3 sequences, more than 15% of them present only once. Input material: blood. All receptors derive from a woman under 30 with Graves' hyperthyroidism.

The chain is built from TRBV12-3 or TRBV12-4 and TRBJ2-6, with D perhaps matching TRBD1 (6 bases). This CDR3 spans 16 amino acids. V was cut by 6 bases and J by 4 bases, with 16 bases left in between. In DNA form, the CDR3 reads TGTGCCAGCAGCCAGACAGGATACTCCGGGGCCAACGTCCTGACTTTC. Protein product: CASSQTGYSGANVLTF.

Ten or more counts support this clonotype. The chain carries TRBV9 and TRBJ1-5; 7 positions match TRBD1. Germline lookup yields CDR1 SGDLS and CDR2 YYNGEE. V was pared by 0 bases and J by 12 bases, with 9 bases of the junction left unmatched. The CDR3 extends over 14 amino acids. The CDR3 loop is CASSVEPGGGLQHF. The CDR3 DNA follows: TGTGCCAGCAGCGTAGAGCCAGGGGGTGGGCTCCAGCATTTT. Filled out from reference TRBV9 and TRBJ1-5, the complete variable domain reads DSGVTQTPKHLITATGQRVTLRCSPRSGDLSVYWYQQSLDQGLQFLIQYYNGEERAKGNILERFSAQQFPDLHSELNLSSLELGDSALYFCASSVEPGGGLQHFGDGTRLSIL.